The subject of this entry is one T cell receptor (beta chain). Its antigen is currently unknown. Profiling relied on immunoSEQ multiplex PCR, and the TCRdb table lists in-frame clones only, not all of them. This table has some 140,000 clones, 90% appearing once. This specimen comes from a study of cytomegalovirus exposure and HLA in healthy donors. Across the whole study: Later, an analysis reported that the 130 or so validation repertoires had used the same platform as the 666 first-cohort repertoires.

Whole-study results and caveats: According to a subsequent analysis, TCR clusters identified in the first cohort showed a tendency to co-occur across the 120 validation repertoires. Some TCR beta chains (164 of them) were listed as cytomegalovirus-associated. In vitro data verified a few CMV-associated chains as specific for CMV antigens.

Looked up from germline, CDR1 is MGHRA and CDR2 is YSYEKL. V shed 4 bases and J 15 bases; nucleotides not matched to a gene: 17. The CDR3 has 17 amino acids. This sequence originates from a woman between 25 and 40 years old in good health and CMV-seropositive. The sample was PBMCs. This chain connects TRBV4-1 to TRBJ2-1; TRBD2 aligns across 14 bases. In DNA, the CDR3 is TGCGCCAGCAGCCGATACCCGGGACTAGCGGGGGCTACAACAGGGTTCTTC. Its translation: CASSRYPGLAGATTGFF.